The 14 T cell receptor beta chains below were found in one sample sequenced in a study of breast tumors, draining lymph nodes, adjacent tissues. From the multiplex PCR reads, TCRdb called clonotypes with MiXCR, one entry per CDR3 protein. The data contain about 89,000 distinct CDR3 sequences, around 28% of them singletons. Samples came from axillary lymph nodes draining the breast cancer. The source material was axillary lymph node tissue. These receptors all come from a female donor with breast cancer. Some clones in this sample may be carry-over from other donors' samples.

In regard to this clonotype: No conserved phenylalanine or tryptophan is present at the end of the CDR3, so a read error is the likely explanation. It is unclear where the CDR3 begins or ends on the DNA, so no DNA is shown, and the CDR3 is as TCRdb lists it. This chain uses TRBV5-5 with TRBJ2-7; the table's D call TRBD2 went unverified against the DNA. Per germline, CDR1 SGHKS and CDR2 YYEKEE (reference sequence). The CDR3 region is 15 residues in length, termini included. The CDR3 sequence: CASSFNREEHYERYL.

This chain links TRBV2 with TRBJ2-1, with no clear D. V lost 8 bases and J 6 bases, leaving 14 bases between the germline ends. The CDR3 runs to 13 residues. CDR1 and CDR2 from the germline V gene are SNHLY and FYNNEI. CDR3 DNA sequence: TGTGCCAGCGGTGCGAAAGTGGTCAATGAGCAGTTCTTC. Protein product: CASGAKVVNEQFF. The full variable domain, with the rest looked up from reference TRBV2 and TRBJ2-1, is EPEVTQTPSHQVTQMGQEVILRCVPISNHLYFYWYRQILGQKVEFLVSFYNNEISEKSEIFDDQFSVERPDGSNFTLKIRSTKLEDSAMYFCASGAKVVNEQFFGPGTRLTVL.

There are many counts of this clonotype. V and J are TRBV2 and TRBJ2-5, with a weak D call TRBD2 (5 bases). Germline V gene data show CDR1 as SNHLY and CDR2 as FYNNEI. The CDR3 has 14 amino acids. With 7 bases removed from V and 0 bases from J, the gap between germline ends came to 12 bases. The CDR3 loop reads CASKDSEYQETQYF. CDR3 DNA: TGTGCCAGCAAGGATAGCGAGTACCAAGAGACCCAGTACTTC.

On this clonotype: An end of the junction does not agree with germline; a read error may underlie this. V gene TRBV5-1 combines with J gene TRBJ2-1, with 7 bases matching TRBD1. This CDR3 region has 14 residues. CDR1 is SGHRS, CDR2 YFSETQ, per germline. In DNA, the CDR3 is TGCGCCAGCAGCTTGGCAGGGGGTTACACTGAGCAGTTCTTC. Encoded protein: CASSLAGGYTEQFF.

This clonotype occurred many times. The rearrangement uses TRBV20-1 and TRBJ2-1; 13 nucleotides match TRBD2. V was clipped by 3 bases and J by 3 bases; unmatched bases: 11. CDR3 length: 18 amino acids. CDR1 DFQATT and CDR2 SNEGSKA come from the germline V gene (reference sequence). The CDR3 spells CSASPPGGTSGIYNEQFF. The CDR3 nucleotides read TGCAGTGCTAGCCCCCCCGGTGGGACTAGCGGGATCTACAATGAGCAGTTCTTC.

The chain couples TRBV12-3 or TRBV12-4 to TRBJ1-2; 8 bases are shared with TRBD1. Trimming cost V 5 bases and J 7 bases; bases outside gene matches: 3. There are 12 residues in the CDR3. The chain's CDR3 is CASSRQGIGYTF. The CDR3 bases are TGTGCCAGCAGTCGACAGGGGATTGGCTACACCTTC.

CDR3: CSVGGGEGGYTF. The CDR3 bases are TGCAGCGTTGGCGGGGGCGAGGGTGGCTACACCTTC. The gene calls are TRBV29-1 and TRBJ1-2, with a possible D match to TRBD1 (6 bases). CDR1 SQVTM and CDR2 ANQGSEA come from the germline V gene. The CDR3 runs 12 residues. Trimming stripped 4 bases from V and 7 bases from J, with 13 bases between.

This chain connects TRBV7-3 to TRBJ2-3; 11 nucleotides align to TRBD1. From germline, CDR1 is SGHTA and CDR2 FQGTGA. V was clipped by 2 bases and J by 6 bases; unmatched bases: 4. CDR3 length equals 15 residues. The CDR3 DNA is TGTGCCAGCAGCTTAGGGACAGGGGGAATCGATACGCAGTATTTT. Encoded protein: CASSLGTGGIDTQYF.

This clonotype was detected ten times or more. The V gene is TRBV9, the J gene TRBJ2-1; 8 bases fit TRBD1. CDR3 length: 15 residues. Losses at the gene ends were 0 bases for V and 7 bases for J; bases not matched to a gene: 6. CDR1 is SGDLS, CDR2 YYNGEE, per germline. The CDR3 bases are TGTGCCAGCAGCGTAGATACAGGGGGAGGTAATGAGCAGTTCTTC. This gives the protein CASSVDTGGGNEQFF.

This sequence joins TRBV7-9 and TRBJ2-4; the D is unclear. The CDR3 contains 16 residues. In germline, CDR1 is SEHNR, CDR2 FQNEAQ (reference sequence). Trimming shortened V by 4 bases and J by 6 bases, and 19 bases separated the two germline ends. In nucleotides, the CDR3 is TGTGCCAGCAGCTCCCTAGGGCAGGCTCTCGGAAACATTCAGTACTTC. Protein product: CASSSLGQALGNIQYF.

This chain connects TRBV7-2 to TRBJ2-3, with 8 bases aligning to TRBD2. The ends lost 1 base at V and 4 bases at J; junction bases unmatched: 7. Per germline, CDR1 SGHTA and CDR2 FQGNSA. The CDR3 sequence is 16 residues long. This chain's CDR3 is CASSLELAVKADTQYF. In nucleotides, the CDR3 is TGTGCCAGCAGCTTAGAACTAGCGGTTAAGGCAGATACGCAGTATTTT.

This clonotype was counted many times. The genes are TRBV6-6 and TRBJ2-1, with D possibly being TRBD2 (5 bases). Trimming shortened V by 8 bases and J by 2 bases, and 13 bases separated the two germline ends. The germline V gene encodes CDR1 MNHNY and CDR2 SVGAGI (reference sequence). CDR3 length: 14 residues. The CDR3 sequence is CASGKGSAYNEQFF. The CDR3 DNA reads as TGTGCCAGCGGAAAGGGTAGCGCCTACAATGAGCAGTTCTTC.

CDR3 in DNA: TGTGCCAGCAGCTTGCTAGGAACCGGGAACAGGGGCCAAGAGACCCAGTACTTC. Protein product: CASSLLGTGNRGQETQYF. The chain combines TRBV7-9 with TRBJ2-5; TRBD1 agrees at 7 bases. Trimming removed 3 bases from V and 1 base from J; junction bases left unmatched: 14. This CDR3 has 18 residues. Germline CDR1 reads SEHNR; CDR2 reads FQNEAQ (reference sequence). Full variable domain (rest looked up from reference TRBV7-9 and TRBJ2-5): DTGVSQNPRHKITKRGQNVTFRCDPISEHNRLYWYRQTLGQGPEFLTYFQNEAQLEKSRLLSDRFSAERPKGSFSTLEIQRTEQGDSAMYLCASSLLGTGNRGQETQYFGPGTRLLVL.

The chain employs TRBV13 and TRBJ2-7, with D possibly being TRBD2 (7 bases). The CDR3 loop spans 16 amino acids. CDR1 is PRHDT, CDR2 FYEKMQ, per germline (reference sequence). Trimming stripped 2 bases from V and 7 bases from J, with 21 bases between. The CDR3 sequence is CASSLRYRGAGVEQYF. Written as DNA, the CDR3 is TGTGCCAGCAGCTTAAGGTATCGGGGGGCAGGGGTTGAGCAGTACTTC.